This entry lists 9 T cell receptor beta chains sequenced from one sample in a study of T cells in Graves' hyperthyroidism and ophthalmopathy. The CDR3 regions of TCR beta were amplified from RNA transcripts. HTBI primers were employed in a first-round RT-PCR of the TCR CDR3. TCRdb analysed the multiplex PCR reads with MiXCR anew, one entry per CDR3 protein. The table has some 270,000 distinct CDR3 sequences, approximately 23% seen once. Material for sequencing was blood. The origin of the receptors is a middle-aged woman with Graves' ophthalmopathy.

This clonotype was counted ten times or more. This rearrangement joins TRBV6-4 to TRBJ2-7; 14 nucleotides align to TRBD2. The CDR3 totals 17 residues. Germline lookup yields CDR1 MRHNA and CDR2 SNTAGT. Trimming removed 7 bases from V and 0 bases from J; junction bases left unmatched: 8. The CDR3 sequence: CASNRLAGGAVSYEQYF. As DNA, the CDR3 is TGTGCCAGCAACCGACTAGCGGGAGGGGCAGTCTCCTACGAGCAGTACTTC.

This clonotype was observed many times. The gene calls are TRBV19 and TRBJ1-5, with D perhaps TRBD1 (6 bases). The CDR3 has 12 amino acids. The germline gives CDR1 LNHDA, CDR2 SQIVND (reference sequence). Trimming took 10 bases from V and 2 from J, leaving 9 bases between them. The CDR3 sequence: CATRQGNQPQHF. The CDR3 DNA reads as TGTGCCACGAGACAGGGCAATCAGCCCCAGCATTTT.

This clonotype was recorded many times. The chain has TRBV7-2 and TRBJ2-5, with D tentatively TRBD2 (6 bases). Germline V gene sequence: CDR1 SGHTA, CDR2 FQGNSA. Trimming stripped 1 base from V and 2 bases from J, with 11 bases between. CDR3 length equals 15 residues. The CDR3 nucleotides read TGTGCCAGCAGCTTAGGCGGGATTGGACAAGAGACCCAGTACTTC. It yields the protein CASSLGGIGQETQYF.

This clonotype was counted many times. The J gene is TRBJ2-5, the V gene TRBV29-1; D not certain. The CDR3 runs 16 residues. Trimming removed 3 bases from V and 4 bases from J, with 21 bases in between. Per the germline V gene, CDR1 is SQVTM and CDR2 is ANQGSEA. CDR3 in DNA: TGCAGCGTTGACCCTGCTTTAAACTTGATCCGAGAGACCCAGTACTTC. It encodes CSVDPALNLIRETQYF.

In this sample, this clonotype turned up many times. This chain joins TRBV20-1 and TRBJ1-1; TRBD1 agrees at 8 bases. Germline assignment: CDR1 DFQATT and CDR2 SNEGSKA (reference sequence). CDR3 size: 15 residues. After removal of 2 bases from V and 0 bases from J, the junction contained 5 bases not matched to a gene. CDR3 in DNA: TGCAGTGCTAGACTTCAGGGGGCAGTGAACACTGAAGCTTTCTTT. Translating gives CSARLQGAVNTEAFF.

This clonotype was detected only a few times. This chain joins TRBV27 and TRBJ2-3, with 7 bases identical to TRBD1. V was clipped by 4 bases and J by 3 bases; unmatched bases: 10. The V gene's germline CDR1 is MNHEY and CDR2 SMNVEV (reference sequence). The CDR3 spans 16 residues. CDR3 sequence (DNA): TGTGCCAGCAGTTCGGACAGGTGGGGAAGGACAGATACGCAGTATTTT. It is translated as CASSSDRWGRTDTQYF.

This clonotype came up many times. The chain uses TRBV4-1 and TRBJ2-4; TRBD1 matches at 8 bases. Germline CDR1 reads MGHRA; CDR2 reads YSYEKL. The CDR3 is made up of 14 amino acids. The ends lost 1 base at V and 6 bases at J; junction bases unmatched: 2. Written as DNA, the CDR3 is TGCGCCAGCAGCCAAGGACAGGGGCGAAACATTCAGTACTTC. As protein: CASSQGQGRNIQYF.

The gene calls are TRBV15 and TRBJ2-2; D gene ambiguous. With 5 bases removed from V and 1 base from J, the gap between germline ends came to 8 bases. The germline V gene has CDR1 LNHNV and CDR2 YYDKDF (reference sequence). This CDR3 has 14 residues. The CDR3 loop is CATSSRQNTGELFF. The CDR3 nucleotides read TGTGCCACCAGCTCACGACAGAACACCGGGGAGCTGTTTTTT.

In its sample, this clonotype was seen many times. The chain carries TRBV4-1 and TRBJ1-1, with D tentatively TRBD1 (6 bases). Trimming stripped 1 base from V and 4 bases from J, with 13 bases between. This CDR3 contains 15 residues. Germline V CDR1 and CDR2: MGHRA, YSYEKL. The CDR3 DNA follows: TGCGCCAGCAGCCAAGGGGCAGGGGTGAGCACTGAAGCTTTCTTT. Translating gives CASSQGAGVSTEAFF.